This entry lists 14 T cell receptor beta chains sequenced from one sample in a study of blood T cells in healthy people across ages. PCR was performed a second time for about 7 to 12 cycles using a sample-barcoded 5' primer and a J-beta primer mix. TCRdb re-called the 5' RACE reads through MiXCR, storing one row per CDR3 protein. The table has about 600,000 distinct CDR3 sequences, around 48% seen once; the top ten hold 20% to 25%. Sequences were obtained from blood. The receptors were sampled from an elderly man in good health.

The sample holds a few counts of this clonotype. The chain joins TRBV7-9 to TRBJ2-6, with D tentatively TRBD1 (6 bases). Germline CDR1 SEHNR, CDR2 FQNEAQ (reference sequence). V lost 1 base and J lost 2, with 12 bases in between. The CDR3 consists of 17 residues. This chain's CDR3 is CASSLVRGVPGANVLTF. CDR3 DNA sequence: TGTGCCAGCAGCTTAGTCAGGGGAGTCCCTGGGGCCAACGTCCTGACTTTC.

This clonotype was detected only a few times. This sequence joins TRBV29-1 and TRBJ1-1, with a tentative D call TRBD1 (5 bases). The CDR3 has 12 amino acids. Looked up from germline, CDR1 is SQVTM and CDR2 is ANQGSEA. Trimming cost V 7 bases and J 4 bases, with 13 bases left between them. CDR3 DNA: TGCAGCGGCGAGAGGGGAGGCACTGAAGCTTTCTTT. Its translation is CSGERGGTEAFF.

The CDR3 DNA reads TGCGCCAGCAGCCAGCTTGATACCGGGACGGGGGAAGACACTGAAGCTTTCTTT. Amino acid sequence: CASSQLDTGTGEDTEAFF. The genes are TRBV4-3 and TRBJ1-1, with D possibly matching TRBD1 (5 bases). V was trimmed by 3 bases and J by 3 bases, leaving 23 bases between them. CDR1 is LGHNA, CDR2 YSLEER, per germline. The CDR3 extends over 18 amino acids.

The gene calls are TRBV7-2 and TRBJ2-5, with 7 bases that match TRBD2. The J call may be wrong; the DNA end is better matched by TRBJ2-1. Germline assignment: CDR1 SGHTA and CDR2 FQGNSA. CDR3 length equals 15 residues. DNA for the CDR3: TGTGCCAGCAGCTTAACAGCGGGGAACCAAGAGACCCAGTTCTTC. This gives the protein CASSLTAGNQETQFF.

About this clonotype itself: Relative to the germline gene, one junction end is altered; a read error may explain this. This sequence joins TRBV9 and TRBJ2-5, with D perhaps TRBD1 (6 bases). The CDR3 sequence is 14 residues long. Germline V CDR1 and CDR2: SGDLS, YYNGEE. The CDR3 here is CVSSETGTQETQYF. DNA of the CDR3: TGTGTCAGCAGCGAGACCGGGACACAAGAGACCCAGTACTTC.

CDR3 residues: CAGMQGGRGEQFF. The CDR3, as DNA: TGTGCCGGCATGCAGGGGGGGCGAGGTGAGCAGTTCTTC. The chain links TRBV7-9 to TRBJ2-1; D may correspond to TRBD1 or TRBD2 (7 bases each). CDR3 length equals 13 residues. V was trimmed by 11 bases and J by 9 bases, leaving 20 bases between them. Per germline, CDR1 SEHNR and CDR2 FQNEAQ (reference sequence).

This clonotype has more than one count but fewer than ten. J is TRBJ2-5 and V is TRBV7-3; TRBD2 matches at 11 bases. The junction had 5 bases not matched to a gene; V was cut back by 5 bases and J by 6 bases. The CDR3 sequence is 14 residues long. The germline V gene has CDR1 SGHTA and CDR2 FQGTGA. The CDR3 protein is CASSPTSGRQTQYF. Here the CDR3 DNA reads TGTGCCAGCAGCCCTACTAGCGGGAGACAGACCCAGTACTTC.

The chain recombines TRBV7-9 with TRBJ2-4, with unresolved D. Trimming cost V 5 bases and J 6 bases, with 14 bases left between them. CDR1 is SEHNR, CDR2 FQNEAQ, per germline (reference sequence). CDR3 length equals 14 residues. The CDR3 here is CASSPWSTVNIQYF. The DNA of the CDR3 is TGTGCCAGCAGCCCCTGGTCCACGGTAAACATTCAGTACTTC. The full variable domain, in which reference TRBV7-9 and TRBJ2-4 provide the parts outside the CDR3, is DTGVSQNPRHKITKRGQNVTFRCDPISEHNRLYWYRQTLGQGPEFLTYFQNEAQLEKSRLLSDRFSAERPKGSFSTLEIQRTEQGDSAMYLCASSPWSTVNIQYFGAGTRLSVL.

The gene calls are TRBV20-1 and TRBJ2-3, with 15 bases identical to TRBD2. The CDR3 loop spans 17 amino acids. V trimming: 3 bases; J trimming: 1 base; junction bases outside the gene matches: 5. CDR1 is DFQATT and CDR2 is SNEGSKA in the germline V gene (reference sequence). The CDR3 loop reads CSARGTSGGPRTDTQYF. CDR3 sequence (DNA): TGCAGTGCTAGGGGGACTAGCGGGGGGCCTCGCACAGATACGCAGTATTTT.

This clonotype turned up a few times. V gene TRBV7-9 combines with J gene TRBJ2-1; D is tentatively TRBD1 or TRBD2 (5 bases each). The CDR3 runs 17 residues. CDR1 and CDR2 (germline): SEHNR, FQNEAQ (reference sequence). The V and J ends lost 5 bases and 0 bases respectively, with 17 bases between them. The CDR3 sequence is CASSRGRAVLSYNEQFF. The CDR3 region has the DNA TGTGCCAGCAGCCGGGGCCGGGCGGTTCTCTCCTACAATGAGCAGTTCTTC.

The rearrangement uses TRBV20-1 and TRBJ2-3, with unresolved D. CDR1 DFQATT and CDR2 SNEGSKA come from the germline V gene (reference sequence). CDR3 length equals 15 residues. Trimming took 0 bases from V and 6 from J, leaving 16 bases between them. The CDR3 is CSARDFQAPRDTQYF. The CDR3 DNA is TGCAGTGCTAGAGATTTTCAGGCCCCGAGGGATACGCAGTATTTT.

In this sample, this clonotype turned up once. At one end the junction does not follow the germline gene, possibly because of a read error. V usage is TRBV7-2 and J usage is TRBJ2-1, with 7 bases identical to TRBD2. This CDR3 spans 17 amino acids. From germline, CDR1 is SGHTA and CDR2 FQGNSA. CDR3: CVSSPPGTTTRWDEQFF. The CDR3 DNA follows: TGTGTCAGCAGCCCGCCCGGGACTACCACCCGGTGGGATGAGCAGTTCTTC.

The rearrangement links TRBV20-1 to TRBJ2-3; D remains ambiguous. The V gene lost 4 bases and the J gene lost 0 bases, with 11 bases spanning the gap. The CDR3 is 14 amino acids. Per the germline V gene, CDR1 is DFQATT and CDR2 is SNEGSKA (reference sequence). The CDR3 coding sequence is TGCAGTGCTATTGCACTAAGCAGCACAGATACGCAGTATTTT. Translated: CSAIALSSTDTQYF.

As concerns this clonotype: Being one base from a much bigger clone, this may be a read error. The gene calls are TRBV5-6 and TRBJ1-2; D is possibly TRBD1 (5 bases). Germline lookup yields CDR1 SGHDT and CDR2 YYEEEE. Trimming stripped 5 bases from V and 8 bases from J, with 16 bases between. CDR3 length equals 13 residues. This CDR3 is CASRMGQGEGYTF. DNA of the CDR3: TGTGCCAGCAGGATGGGGCAGGGTGAAGGCTACACCTTC.